Following are 25 T cell receptor beta chains from one sample sequenced in a study of identical twins. TCRdb independently ran MiXCR on the 5' RACE reads; one entry per CDR3 protein. Of 400,000 to 550,000 distinct CDR3 sequences listed, about 13% are singletons. This sample was also put to use in a study of yellow fever vaccine responses in identical twins.

Material for sequencing was CD4+ T cells sorted from blood. Every receptor here comes from a young woman in good health.

In its sample, this clonotype was seen a few times. The rearrangement uses TRBV18 and TRBJ2-7; the D call may be TRBD1 or TRBD2 (5 bases each). This CDR3 has 14 amino acids. Germline CDR1 is KGHSH and CDR2 is LQKENI. V lost 3 bases, J lost 7 bases, and 16 bases lay in between. The DNA for the CDR3 is TGTGCCAGCTCACCCGGCAGGGTTGGAGGAGAGCAGTACTTC. Its protein product is CASSPGRVGGEQYF. The entire variable domain, with the rest obtained from reference TRBV18 and TRBJ2-7, is as follows: NAGVMQNPRHLVRRRGQEARLRCSPMKGHSHVYWYRQLPEEGLKFMVYLQKENIIDESGMPKERFSAEFPKEGPSILRIQQVVRGDSAAYFCASSPGRVGGEQYFGPGTRLTVT.

The chain employs TRBV6-2 or TRBV6-3 and TRBJ2-1; D unresolved. Trimming cost V 2 bases and J 6 bases, with 11 bases left between them. CDR3 size: 14 residues. CDR1 and CDR2 from the germline V gene are MNHEY and SVGEGT. The CDR3 region has the DNA TGTGCCAGCAGTTACCCCCCCGGCCTCAATGAGCAGTTCTTC. It translates to CASSYPPGLNEQFF.

This chain uses TRBV18 with TRBJ2-5; the match to TRBD1 covers 7 bases. After removal of 2 bases from V and 2 bases from J, the junction contained 2 bases not matched to a gene. Germline-derived CDR1 and CDR2 are KGHSH and LQKENI. The CDR3 has 14 residues. The CDR3 DNA follows: TGTGCCAGCTCACCATTGGGACAGCAAGAGACCCAGTACTTC. Protein sequence: CASSPLGQQETQYF.

This clonotype was seen ten or more times. The chain links TRBV7-2 to TRBJ2-1, with 7 nucleotides matching TRBD2. The germline V gene encodes CDR1 SGHTA and CDR2 FQGNSA. The V gene end was trimmed by 4 bases and the J gene end by 7 bases; junction bases not matched to a gene: 10. The CDR3 extends over 15 amino acids. The CDR3 region is CASSSRLSGGNEQFF. CDR3 nucleotide sequence: TGTGCCAGCAGCTCCCGACTCTCCGGGGGGAATGAGCAGTTCTTC.

This clonotype was recorded at least ten times. The rearrangement uses TRBV18 and TRBJ2-6, with D possibly being TRBD1 (6 bases). Trimming pared 4 bases from V and 2 bases from J, leaving 6 bases between. The CDR3 length is 14 residues. Germline V gene sequence: CDR1 KGHSH, CDR2 LQKENI. This CDR3 reads CASSQGAGANVLTF. CDR3 nucleotide sequence: TGTGCCAGCTCACAGGGGGCTGGGGCCAACGTCCTGACTTTC.

The V gene is TRBV18, the J gene TRBJ2-5; tentatively, D is TRBD2 (6 bases). CDR1 and CDR2 from the germline V gene are KGHSH and LQKENI. Trimming pared 2 bases from V and 5 bases from J, leaving 12 bases between. CDR3 size: 14 residues. The CDR3: CASSPGSLAETQYF. CDR3 coding DNA: TGTGCCAGCTCACCAGGTAGTCTAGCGGAGACCCAGTACTTC.

Written as DNA, the CDR3 is TGCGCCAGCAGCCAAGATTTGGCTAGCGGGGGTGTGAGAGAGACCCAGTACTTC. This encodes CASSQDLASGGVRETQYF. The rearrangement links TRBV4-1 to TRBJ2-5, with 10 positions matching TRBD2. The V segment lost 0 bases and the J segment 4 bases; nucleotides outside the gene matches: 11. The CDR3 is 18 residues long. CDR1 and CDR2 from the germline V gene are MGHRA and YSYEKL.

This clonotype was seen more than once but under ten times. The rearrangement links TRBV12-3 or TRBV12-4 to TRBJ1-2; TRBD1 matches at 12 bases. V was pared by 3 bases and J by 10 bases, with 3 bases of the junction left unmatched. The CDR3 runs 13 residues. The DNA for the CDR3 is TGTGCCAGCAGTTTGGGACAGGGGGCATCCTACACCTTC. Translating it yields CASSLGQGASYTF.

This clonotype has only a few counts. The V gene is TRBV9, the J gene TRBJ2-7; TRBD1 is a possible D gene (6 bases). This CDR3 has 16 amino acids. V was shortened by 4 bases and J by 3 bases, with 20 bases between the two germline ends. In germline, CDR1 is SGDLS, CDR2 YYNGEE. This chain's CDR3 is CASSPRIAGTNYEQYF. The DNA of the CDR3 is TGTGCCAGCAGCCCCAGGATCGCTGGGACAAACTACGAGCAGTACTTC.

This clonotype was seen a few times. The chain uses TRBV5-5 and TRBJ2-3; either TRBD1 or TRBD2 may supply D (5 bases each). V lost 2 bases and J 4 bases, leaving 14 bases between the germline ends. Germline V gene lookup returns CDR1 SGHKS and CDR2 YYEKEE (reference sequence). The CDR3 contains 15 residues. The CDR3 sequence is CASSFMRGFADTQYF. Here the CDR3 DNA reads TGTGCCAGCAGCTTCATGAGGGGTTTCGCAGATACGCAGTATTTT.

The chain has TRBV11-2 and TRBJ2-3, with 11 bases lining up with TRBD1. Germline assignment: CDR1 SGHAT and CDR2 FQNNGV. The CDR3 contains 15 residues. Losses at the gene ends were 1 base for V and 4 bases for J; bases not matched to a gene: 1. DNA for the CDR3: TGTGCCAGCAGCTTAGGGGACAGGGGGTCAGATACGCAGTATTTT. This codes for CASSLGDRGSDTQYF.

Only a few counts were recorded for this clonotype. V gene TRBV4-1 combines with J gene TRBJ1-2; 7 nucleotides match TRBD1. Trimming removed 3 bases from V and 0 bases from J; junction bases left unmatched: 7. Germline V gene data show CDR1 as MGHRA and CDR2 as YSYEKL. The CDR3 totals 16 residues. The CDR3 loop is CASSQMGTEANYGYTF. CDR3 in DNA: TGCGCCAGCAGCCAGATGGGGACAGAAGCTAACTATGGCTACACCTTC.

This clonotype was observed a few times. This rearrangement joins TRBV7-2 to TRBJ2-1; 9 bases line up with TRBD1. The CDR3 sequence is 15 residues long. Germline CDR1 is SGHTA and CDR2 is FQGNSA. V was pared by 4 bases and J by 4 bases, with 5 bases of the junction left unmatched. This CDR3 is CASSSHGTGYNEQFF. The CDR3 DNA sequence: TGTGCCAGCAGCTCCCACGGGACAGGGTACAATGAGCAGTTCTTC.

The chain recombines TRBV10-1 with TRBJ2-1; 7 bases map to TRBD1. V was clipped by 4 bases and J by 0 bases; unmatched bases: 6. Germline V CDR1 and CDR2: WNHNN, SYGVQD (reference sequence). The CDR3 runs to 16 residues. CDR3 DNA: TGCGCCAGCAGTGGTAACCGGGACAGCTCCTACAATGAGCAGTTCTTC. Protein: CASSGNRDSSYNEQFF.

This clonotype was observed at least ten times. The chain uses TRBV5-1 and TRBJ2-2, with unresolved D. The CDR3 contains 14 residues. Germline CDR1 and CDR2: SGHRS and YFSETQ. Trimming stripped 4 bases from V and 0 bases from J, with 7 bases between. In DNA form, the CDR3 reads TGCGCCAGCAGCCTGGACGCGAACACCGGGGAGCTGTTTTTT. It codes for CASSLDANTGELFF.

This clonotype has a count of ten or more. The V gene is TRBV7-2, the J gene TRBJ2-7; a weak D match, TRBD1 (6 bases). V lost 4 bases and J 2 bases, leaving 9 bases between the germline ends. This CDR3 has 13 amino acids. Germline assignment: CDR1 SGHTA and CDR2 FQGNSA. DNA of the CDR3: TGTGCCAGCAGCTCGAGGACAGCCTACGAGCAGTACTTC. Amino acids: CASSSRTAYEQYF.

CDR3 residues: CATSAGAGAKNIQYF. The CDR3 bases are TGTGCCACCAGTGCGGGGGCCGGGGCCAAAAACATTCAGTACTTC. The genes are TRBV24-1 and TRBJ2-4; D may match TRBD1 or TRBD2 (6 bases each). V lost 5 bases, J lost 1 base, and 11 bases lay in between. This CDR3 is 15 amino acids long. The V gene's germline CDR1 is KGHDR and CDR2 SFDVKD.

This clonotype was detected only a few times. The chain couples TRBV19 to TRBJ1-1, with 11 bases fitting TRBD1. V lost 3 bases to trimming and J lost 4 bases; unmatched junction nucleotides: 4. From germline, CDR1 is LNHDA and CDR2 SQIVND (reference sequence). CDR3 length: 15 residues. This CDR3 reads CASSMPGTGGTEAFF. Here the CDR3 DNA reads TGTGCCAGTAGTATGCCAGGGACAGGGGGCACTGAAGCTTTCTTT.

CDR3 sequence reads: CASRKTGEDYGYTF. The CDR3 bases are TGTGCCAGCAGAAAGACAGGGGAAGACTATGGCTACACCTTC. The chain couples TRBV12-3 or TRBV12-4 to TRBJ1-2; 8 bases match TRBD1. J was trimmed by 3 bases and V by 6 bases; bases with no gene match: 6. This CDR3 is 14 amino acids long.

This clonotype was counted only a few times. J is TRBJ2-1 and V is TRBV12-3 or TRBV12-4; D gene uncertain. Trimming shortened V by 10 bases and J by 9 bases, and 13 bases separated the two germline ends. The CDR3 loop spans 11 amino acids. As DNA, the CDR3 is TGTGCCACCAAGGCGGTCGGTGAGCAGTTCTTC. As protein: CATKAVGEQFF.

This clonotype was seen a handful of times. This sequence joins TRBV7-2 and TRBJ1-1, with D unclear. The germline V gene encodes CDR1 SGHTA and CDR2 FQGNSA. The V gene lost 1 base and the J gene lost 7 bases, with 7 bases spanning the gap. This CDR3 is built from 12 residues. DNA for the CDR3: TGTGCCAGCAGCTTAGTTACCAGTGAAGCTTTCTTT. Protein sequence: CASSLVTSEAFF.

The chain uses TRBV20-1 and TRBJ2-7; the D gene is possibly TRBD1 (6 bases). CDR1 is DFQATT and CDR2 is SNEGSKA in the germline V gene (reference sequence). V was cut by 0 bases and J by 7 bases, with 10 bases left in between. The CDR3 is 12 amino acids. CDR3 nucleotides: TGCAGTGCTAGAGAGGGGGCACGGGAGCAGTACTTC. This encodes CSAREGAREQYF.

The rearrangement links TRBV11-2 to TRBJ2-5, with D unresolved. Germline loops: CDR1 SGHAT, CDR2 FQNNGV. Trimming removed 6 bases from V and 5 bases from J, with 19 bases in between. The length of the CDR3 is 15 residues. For the CDR3, the DNA is TGTGCCAGCAGTCCGACTCTGAGGATCAGTGAGACCCAGTACTTC. It encodes CASSPTLRISETQYF.

The chain employs TRBV10-3 and TRBJ1-5, with TRBD1 identical over 7 bases. The germline V gene has CDR1 ENHRY and CDR2 SYGVKD. After removal of 6 bases from V and 3 bases from J, the junction contained 2 bases not matched to a gene. This CDR3 region has 13 residues. The CDR3 here is CAISGTVNQPQHF. CDR3 nucleotides: TGTGCCATCAGCGGGACAGTCAATCAGCCCCAGCATTTT.

This clonotype has just a few counts. The chain carries TRBV5-1 and TRBJ2-7, with 10 positions matching TRBD1. The junction had 9 bases not matched to a gene; V was cut back by 4 bases and J by 2 bases. Germline values: CDR1 SGHRS, CDR2 YFSETQ. This CDR3 has 16 amino acids. The CDR3 nucleotides are TGCGCCAGCAGCGAACGACCGGGACAGGGGACCTACGAGCAGTACTTC. Encoded protein: CASSERPGQGTYEQYF.